These 25 T cell receptor beta chains share one sample of origin, sequenced in a study of sequential checkpoint blockade in melanoma. Profiled with immunoSEQ multiplex PCR; TCRdb holds only in-frame clones, not every one. Of fewer than 25,000 clones listed, roughly 80% are singletons. The treatment was: randomized to nivolumab then ipilimumab (arm A) or the reverse (arm B). Sequenced here: CD8+ T cells sorted from blood (inferred from file names), sampled from a patient given nivolumab and ipilimumab in sequence. The receptor set was obtained from a human donor with melanoma.

This clone is termed medium-sized. V and J are TRBV5-6 and TRBJ2-7; D is possibly TRBD2 (5 bases). CDR1 and CDR2 from the germline V gene are SGHDT and YYEEEE. V lost 4 bases, J lost 7 bases, and 9 bases lay in between. CDR3 length: 11 residues. The CDR3 DNA reads as TGTGCCAGCAGCGGAGGTGGTGAGCAGTACTTC. Translation gives CASSGGGEQYF.

This clone was detected only a few times. The V call is TRBV6-4, the J call TRBJ1-2; maybe TRBD1 (5 bases). This CDR3 spans 14 amino acids. V lost 0 bases and J lost 11, with 16 bases in between. Germline V gives CDR1 MRHNA, CDR2 SNTAGT. CDR3: CASSDSTDTPPYTF. CDR3 nucleotides: TGTGCCAGCAGTGACTCGACGGACACGCCGCCGTACACCTTC.

The chain combines TRBV19 with TRBJ1-1, with 7 positions matching TRBD1. Germline CDR1 reads LNHDA; CDR2 reads SQIVND (reference sequence). Trimming took 3 bases from V and 7 from J; bases not matched to a gene: 5. This CDR3 is 13 amino acids long. This CDR3 reads CASSMRWDSEAFF. The DNA for the CDR3 is TGTGCCAGTAGTATGAGGTGGGACAGTGAAGCTTTCTTT.

The V and J genes are TRBV10-1 and TRBJ1-2; no definite D call. The V gene's germline CDR1 is WNHNN and CDR2 SYGVQD (reference sequence). Deletions cut 1 base from V and 6 bases from J, with 9 bases between. The CDR3 has 13 residues. CDR3 nucleotides: TGCGCCAGCAGTGAGTTTCCGGCGGATGGCTACACCTTC. Residues: CASSEFPADGYTF.

The chain links TRBV5-6 to TRBJ2-1, with TRBD2 matching 9 bases. Germline CDR1 is SGHDT and CDR2 is YYEEEE. V gave up 7 bases and J gave up 6 bases; unmatched junction bases: 8. CDR3 length: 14 amino acids. CDR3 coding DNA: TGTGCCAGCCGCAGGACTAGCGAATTCAATGAGCAGTTCTTC. Protein: CASRRTSEFNEQFF.

The gene calls are TRBV5-1 and TRBJ2-1; 9 bases are shared with TRBD1. This CDR3 has 15 residues. Germline lookup yields CDR1 SGHRS and CDR2 YFSETQ. V lost 1 base, J lost 8 bases, and 7 bases stayed unmatched. The CDR3 loop is CASSLTWTGVDEQFF. CDR3 coding DNA: TGCGCCAGCAGCTTGACCTGGACAGGGGTCGATGAGCAGTTCTTC.

J is TRBJ2-5 and V is TRBV28; 12 bases match TRBD2. Germline V gene data show CDR1 as MDHEN and CDR2 as SYDVKM. The CDR3 is 14 residues long. The J segment lost 3 bases and the V segment lost 10 bases, leaving 6 bases of the junction unmatched. The CDR3 DNA reads as TGTGCCACCTCCTGGACTAGCGGGGAAGAGACCCAGTACTTC. Its protein product is CATSWTSGEETQYF.

V gene TRBV2 combines with J gene TRBJ2-2, with 9 bases lining up with TRBD2. With V trimmed by 6 bases and J by 3 bases, 5 bases remained unmatched. CDR1 and CDR2 from the germline V gene are SNHLY and FYNNEI. This CDR3 comprises 15 residues. CDR3 sequence (DNA): TGTGCCAGCAGACGACTAGCGGCGGACACCGGGGAGCTGTTTTTT. Translating gives CASRRLAADTGELFF.

This clone showed up just a few times. V gene TRBV11-2 combines with J gene TRBJ2-4; TRBD2 aligns across 10 bases. CDR1 is SGHAT and CDR2 is FQNNGV in the germline V gene. CDR3 length equals 18 residues. The J segment lost 7 bases and the V segment lost 5 bases, leaving 17 bases of the junction unmatched. In DNA, the CDR3 is TGTGCCAGCAGCCCCAGTCGGTGGACTAGCGGCCCCGGTAACATTCAGTACTTC. It yields the protein CASSPSRWTSGPGNIQYF.

The V and J genes are TRBV4-1 and TRBJ2-3; D possibly corresponds to TRBD1 (6 bases). The CDR3 extends over 15 amino acids. From germline, CDR1 is MGHRA and CDR2 YSYEKL. Trimming took off 4 bases at V and 5 bases at J, with 16 bases between the two ends. In DNA form, the CDR3 reads TGCGCCAGCAGCCCAACTACAGGGTCGGTAGATACGCAGTATTTT. Protein sequence: CASSPTTGSVDTQYF.

The genes are TRBV2 and TRBJ2-3, with TRBD1 identical over 8 bases. Germline lookup yields CDR1 SNHLY and CDR2 FYNNEI. This CDR3 region has 16 residues. V trimming: 6 bases; J trimming: 0 bases; junction bases outside the gene matches: 8. The CDR3 nucleotides read TGTGCCAGCAGAGCCGGGACAGGTTCTAGCACAGATACGCAGTATTTT. This sequence encodes CASRAGTGSSTDTQYF.

Only a few counts were recorded for this clone. This chain connects TRBV27 to TRBJ2-5, with 7 bases lining up with TRBD1. The closer fit of TRBJ2-7 to the DNA end suggests the J call may be wrong. CDR3 length equals 16 residues. Germline V lookup: CDR1 MNHEY, CDR2 SMNVEV (reference sequence). CDR3 amino acids: CASSSRQGPTTYEQYF. The CDR3 bases are TGTGCCAGCAGTTCCCGACAGGGACCTACTACCTACGAGCAGTACTTC.

This clone was recorded a few times. The chain uses TRBV7-9 and TRBJ2-3; TRBD2 is a possible D gene (5 bases). The CDR3 loop spans 15 amino acids. The V end lost 5 bases, the J end lost 2 bases, and 14 bases lay between the germline ends. The V gene's germline CDR1 is SEHNR and CDR2 FQNEAQ (reference sequence). The CDR3 sequence: CASSPTGIHTDTQYF. For the CDR3, the DNA is TGTGCCAGCAGCCCGACCGGGATACACACAGATACGCAGTATTTT.

The CDR3 protein is CASSLGQGAYGYTF. The CDR3 bases are TGTGCCAGCAGCTTGGGACAGGGGGCTTATGGCTACACCTTC. The chain uses TRBV7-2 and TRBJ1-2; 12 nucleotides match TRBD1. The ends lost 3 bases at V and 5 bases at J; junction bases unmatched: 1. From germline, CDR1 is SGHTA and CDR2 FQGNSA. CDR3 length: 14 residues.

The genes are TRBV7-9 and TRBJ2-2; 12 positions agree with TRBD2. Germline loops: CDR1 SEHNR, CDR2 FQNEAQ (reference sequence). The CDR3 is made up of 18 amino acids. Germline trimming cut 5 bases from V and 6 bases from J; bases unmatched to any gene: 13. CDR3 region: CASSTHRTSGRTPGELFF. The CDR3 bases are TGTGCCAGCAGCACCCACCGAACTAGCGGGAGGACACCCGGGGAGCTGTTTTTT.

The rearrangement links TRBV19 to TRBJ2-7, with TRBD1 matching over 8 bases. In germline, CDR1 is LNHDA, CDR2 SQIVND (reference sequence). The CDR3 spans 14 residues. V shed 3 bases and J 6 bases; nucleotides not matched to a gene: 7. The DNA for the CDR3 is TGTGCCAGTAGTATTCAGGGGGCAGGGATCGAGCAGTACTTC. Protein: CASSIQGAGIEQYF.

This rearrangement joins TRBV6-1 to TRBJ2-7; TRBD2 is a possible D gene (6 bases). V dropped 0 bases and J dropped 3 bases, with 9 bases sitting between them. CDR3 length equals 14 residues. Germline CDR1 MNHNS, CDR2 SASEGT. CDR3 amino acids: CASSEAWGGYEQYF. In DNA form, the CDR3 reads TGTGCCAGCAGTGAAGCCTGGGGAGGCTACGAGCAGTACTTC.

V and J are TRBV27 and TRBJ2-7; 9 bases align to TRBD1. This CDR3 has 16 residues. The germline CDR1 and CDR2 sequences are MNHEY and SMNVEV (reference sequence). The V segment lost 8 bases and the J segment 5 bases; nucleotides outside the gene matches: 16. The chain's CDR3 is CASLSLFGTGTDEQYF. The CDR3 DNA follows: TGTGCCAGCTTAAGCCTCTTCGGGACAGGGACAGACGAGCAGTACTTC.

This clone turned up a few times. CDR3 coding DNA: TGTGCCACCCCCAAAATGACAGGGTCGAACACCGGGGAGCTGTTTTTT. Its translation is CATPKMTGSNTGELFF. This chain uses TRBV10-3 with TRBJ2-2, with 7 bases matching TRBD1. CDR3 length: 16 amino acids. J lost 0 bases, V lost 10 bases, and 11 bases had no gene match. Looked up from germline, CDR1 is ENHRY and CDR2 is SYGVKD.

This clone was seen just once. The chain is built from TRBV27 and TRBJ1-5; TRBD1 matches at 7 bases. This CDR3 spans 16 amino acids. CDR1 and CDR2 (germline): MNHEY, SMNVEV (reference sequence). V lost 2 bases and J lost 2; bases outside the gene matches: 6. The CDR3 DNA reads as TGTGCCAGCAGTTTAATAGCCAGGGGGGGCAATCAGCCCCAGCATTTT. Encoded protein: CASSLIARGGNQPQHF.

The chain couples TRBV29-1 to TRBJ1-1; a weak D match, TRBD1 (5 bases). Germline V lookup: CDR1 SQVTM, CDR2 ANQGSEA. The CDR3 is 11 amino acids. Trimming shortened V by 4 bases and J by 4 bases, and 7 bases separated the two germline ends. CDR3 amino acids: CSVARATEAFF. DNA for the CDR3: TGCAGCGTTGCCAGGGCCACTGAAGCTTTCTTT.

The sample holds a few counts of this clone. This chain joins TRBV19 and TRBJ2-2; TRBD1 matches 7 bases. CDR3 length: 15 amino acids. CDR1 and CDR2 from the germline V gene are LNHDA and SQIVND (reference sequence). The trim removed 7 bases at V and 6 bases at J, leaving 11 bases unmatched. The CDR3 coding sequence is TGTGCCAGTATCTCAGACAGGGTCGGAGCCGGGGAGCTGTTTTTT. Its protein is CASISDRVGAGELFF. The variable domain in full, completed from reference TRBV19 and TRBJ2-2, reads DGGITQSPKYLFRKEGQNVTLSCEQNLNHDAMYWYRQDPGQGLRLIYYSQIVNDFQKGDIAEGYSVSREKKESFPLTVTSAQKNPTAFYLCASISDRVGAGELFFGEGSRLTVL.

The V call is TRBV27, the J call TRBJ2-1, with 9 nucleotides matching TRBD2. The trim removed 1 base at V and 4 bases at J, leaving 11 bases unmatched. This CDR3 contains 18 residues. CDR1 and CDR2 from the germline V gene are MNHEY and SMNVEV (reference sequence). CDR3 nucleotide sequence: TGTGCCAGCAGTTTATGGGGCCGGGCGGGACTAGCATACAATGAGCAGTTCTTC. Translation gives CASSLWGRAGLAYNEQFF.

The chain recombines TRBV29-1 with TRBJ2-3, with TRBD2 identical over 14 bases. CDR3 length: 15 amino acids. Germline CDR1 reads SQVTM; CDR2 reads ANQGSEA. Trimming cost V 7 bases and J 5 bases; bases outside gene matches: 8. This CDR3 is CSAMTSGRAGDTQYF. For the CDR3, the DNA is TGCAGCGCGATGACTAGCGGGAGGGCCGGAGATACGCAGTATTTT.

The chain has TRBV7-8 and TRBJ1-2, with a tentative D call TRBD1 (5 bases). CDR1 and CDR2 from the germline V gene are SGHVS and FQNEAQ. The CDR3 is 15 amino acids. Trimming removed 5 bases from V and 4 bases from J, with 17 bases in between. CDR3 sequence: CASSPQGGVLYGYTF. In DNA form, the CDR3 reads TGTGCCAGCAGCCCCCAGGGTGGGGTCCTCTATGGCTACACCTTC.